The following is a TCR beta chain sequence with its context. The sample is drawn from a study of blood T cell repertoires in COVID-19. Method: immunoSEQ multiplex PCR; TCRdb's copy keeps in-frame clones and lacks some. The profile shows around 39,000 clones, 81% of them singletons. V lost 6 bases and J 8 bases, leaving 16 bases between the germline ends. Per the germline V gene, CDR1 is SNHLY and CDR2 is FYNNEI. CDR3 length equals 13 residues. The chain recombines TRBV2 with TRBJ1-1; weak D call: TRBD1 (6 bases). Sequencing was carried out using peripheral blood. The source is an elderly man with active or convalescent COVID-19. The CDR3 DNA reads TGTGCCAGCAGCCGTGGACCAGGGGAGGAAGCTTTCTTT. Its translation is CASSRGPGEEAFF.